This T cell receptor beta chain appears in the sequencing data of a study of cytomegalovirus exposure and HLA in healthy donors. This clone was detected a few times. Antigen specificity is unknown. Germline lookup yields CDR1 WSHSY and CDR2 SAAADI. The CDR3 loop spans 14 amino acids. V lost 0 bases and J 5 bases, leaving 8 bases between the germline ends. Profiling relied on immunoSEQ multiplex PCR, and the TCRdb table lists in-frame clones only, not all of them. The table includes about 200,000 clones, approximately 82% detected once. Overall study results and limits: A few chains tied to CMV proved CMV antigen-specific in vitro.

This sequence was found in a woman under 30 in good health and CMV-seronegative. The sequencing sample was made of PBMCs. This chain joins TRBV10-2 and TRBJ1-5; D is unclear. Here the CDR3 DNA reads TGCGCCAGCAGTGAGTCGAGAAGTTATCAGCCCCAGCATTTT. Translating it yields CASSESRSYQPQHF.